This TCR beta chain came from a study of CD8 T cells in ankylosing spondylitis. Regarding the study as a whole: A TCR beta motif of roughly eight highly homologous variants seemed to mark ankylosing spondylitis blood. With a CD8+ phenotype, disease-linked clones were relatively rare in peripheral blood.

This clonotype was detected a few times. Its antigen is still unknown. Germline assignment: CDR1 MNHEY and CDR2 SMNVEV (reference sequence). Unmatched junction bases numbered 9, after V lost 6 bases and J lost 3 bases. The CDR3 length is 18 residues. Quantitative 5'-RACE with molecular barcodes generated TCR beta libraries. One entry per CDR3 protein results from TCRdb running MiXCR on the 5' RACE reads. Altogether under 950,000 distinct CDR3 sequences are present, around a fifth being singletons, with the ten largest covering under 20%. This TCR derives from a male donor with ankylosing spondylitis. This chain uses TRBV27 with TRBJ2-3; 16 bases agree with TRBD2. Material: blood, either unsorted or a sorted T cell fraction (not recorded which). CDR3 residues: CASSQGLAGGPFTDTQYF. The CDR3 bases are TGTGCCAGCAGCCAGGGACTAGCGGGAGGGCCGTTTACAGATACGCAGTATTTT.